This T cell receptor (beta chain) came from a study of blood T cell repertoires in COVID-19. The overall study: Samples representing acute and convalescent COVID-19 were sourced from the United States, Italy and Spain. Sources were T cells, B-cell-depleted T cells, or PBMCs; the material itself was cDNA or gDNA.

As handled by the study authors: Estimation of nucleated cell counts relied on the amplification of reference gene primers. Generated by immunoSEQ multiplex PCR, the TCRdb table keeps only in-frame clones and is missing some. V, J and clone size are taken as reported in that table, and D and trimming were inferred from the DNA itself. Of about 200,000 clones in the sample, approximately 91% were seen once. The germline gives CDR1 SGHKS, CDR2 YYEKEE (reference sequence). The CDR3 covers 14 residues. Trimming stripped 3 bases from V and 2 bases from J, with 11 bases between. Sequencing was carried out using peripheral blood. This receptor was taken from a man younger than 35 with active or convalescent COVID-19. The rearrangement uses TRBV5-5 and TRBJ2-5; a possible D gene is TRBD1 (6 bases). The DNA of the CDR3 is TGTGCCAGCAGCTCGGACAGCCTACAAGAGACCCAGTACTTC. Its protein product is CASSSDSLQETQYF.